These 25 T cell receptor beta chains share one sample of origin, sequenced in a study of regulatory T cells in long-lasting Graves disease. As for time point: newly diagnosed GD, antithyroid drugs for less than 3 months. Scientists built the TCR library using RNA that was extracted from PBMCs. Researchers made TCR beta libraries by using iRepertoire HTBI primers and running Arm-PCR on CDR3 regions. In TCRdb, the multiplex PCR reads were re-called with MiXCR into one record per CDR3 protein. Counted here are over 500,000 distinct CDR3 sequences, under 20% occurring once; the ten biggest clones make up 15% to 20%. The sample also formed part of further work on T cells in Graves' hyperthyroidism and ophthalmopathy.

Specimen: peripheral blood mononuclear cells (PBMCs), collected at new diagnosis, from a patient treated with antithyroid drugs. These receptors all come from a woman aged 25-40 years with Graves disease.

This clonotype was seen at least ten times. The chain uses TRBV5-1 and TRBJ2-1; TRBD2 aligns across 8 bases. CDR3 size: 15 residues. Germline CDR1 reads SGHRS; CDR2 reads YFSETQ. The V segment lost 7 bases and the J segment 4 bases; nucleotides outside the gene matches: 10. CDR3 sequence (DNA): TGCGCCAGCGTACGACTAAGCGGGGGATACAATGAGCAGTTCTTC. Protein product: CASVRLSGGYNEQFF.

This clonotype was counted a few times. This chain links TRBV18 with TRBJ1-5; D not certain. Trimming took off 4 bases at V and 7 bases at J, with 17 bases between the two ends. Germline CDR1 reads KGHSH; CDR2 reads LQKENI. CDR3 size: 15 residues. CDR3 loop: CASSLQAAQQQPQHF. The CDR3, as DNA: TGTGCCAGCTCACTCCAAGCCGCCCAGCAGCAGCCCCAGCATTTT. Together with reference TRBV18 and TRBJ1-5, the CDR3 gives the full variable domain: NAGVMQNPRHLVRRRGQEARLRCSPMKGHSHVYWYRQLPEEGLKFMVYLQKENIIDESGMPKERFSAEFPKEGPSILRIQQVVRGDSAAYFCASSLQAAQQQPQHFGDGTRLSIL.

V usage is TRBV4-1 and J usage is TRBJ2-7; 14 bases agree with TRBD2. Germline V CDR1 and CDR2: MGHRA, YSYEKL. V was clipped by 4 bases and J by 4 bases; unmatched bases: 15. The CDR3 runs 19 residues. This CDR3 is CASSPIGGLAGEAAYEQYF. DNA of the CDR3: TGCGCCAGCAGCCCGATAGGGGGACTAGCGGGAGAAGCGGCGTACGAGCAGTACTTC.

This clonotype was seen at least ten times. The rearrangement uses TRBV2 and TRBJ2-1; 8 positions agree with TRBD1. Trimming removed 7 bases from V and 8 bases from J; junction bases left unmatched: 4. Germline CDR1 reads SNHLY; CDR2 reads FYNNEI. There are 12 residues in the CDR3. The CDR3 DNA reads as TGTGCCAGCATGACAGGGGTTCATGAGCAGTTCTTC. Its translation is CASMTGVHEQFF.

This clonotype was seen only a few times. The chain is built from TRBV5-1 and TRBJ1-1; 8 bases line up with TRBD1. The CDR3 spans 14 residues. CDR1 and CDR2 from the germline V gene are SGHRS and YFSETQ. The V gene end was trimmed by 4 bases and the J gene end by 5 bases; junction bases not matched to a gene: 7. CDR3 in amino acids: CASSMDRVETEAFF. CDR3 in DNA: TGCGCCAGCAGCATGGACAGGGTTGAGACTGAAGCTTTCTTT.

This clonotype turned up a few times. V usage is TRBV7-9 and J usage is TRBJ2-5, with D perhaps TRBD1 or TRBD2 (5 bases each). Trimming pared 4 bases from V and 7 bases from J, leaving 13 bases between. This CDR3 is 13 amino acids long. Germline CDR1 is SEHNR and CDR2 is FQNEAQ (reference sequence). CDR3 residues: CASSSDREGTQYF. DNA of the CDR3: TGTGCCAGCAGCTCCGACAGAGAGGGGACCCAGTACTTC.

The V call is TRBV7-3, the J call TRBJ2-7; possible D gene TRBD2, 6 bases. The length of the CDR3 is 15 residues. Trimming pared 5 bases from V and 7 bases from J, leaving 21 bases between. Germline assignment: CDR1 SGHTA and CDR2 FQGTGA. CDR3 in amino acids: CASSPDGRGTQEQYF. The DNA for the CDR3 is TGTGCCAGCAGCCCCGACGGACGGGGGACGCAAGAGCAGTACTTC.

The gene calls are TRBV29-1 and TRBJ2-1; D remains unclear. From germline, CDR1 is SQVTM and CDR2 ANQGSEA. The CDR3 consists of 11 residues. Trimming cost V 4 bases and J 9 bases, with 10 bases left between them. CDR3 DNA: TGCAGCGTTGGAGGTTTTTCTGAGCAGTTCTTC. Residues: CSVGGFSEQFF.

Details on this clonotype: One end of the junction varies from germline; a read error may be responsible. The J gene is TRBJ2-3, the V gene TRBV28, with 9 bases fitting TRBD2. CDR1 and CDR2 from the germline V gene are MDHEN and SYDVKM. The CDR3 totals 15 residues. CDR3 in DNA: TGTGCCAGCACCTTACCGGGACTAGCTGTAGATACGCGGTATTTT. Its translation is CASTLPGLAVDTRYF.

This clonotype was observed many times. V is TRBV20-1 and J is TRBJ1-5; D remains ambiguous. Germline V gene sequence: CDR1 DFQATT, CDR2 SNEGSKA (reference sequence). CDR3 size: 14 residues. Trimming took 0 bases from V and 0 from J, leaving 6 bases between them. DNA of the CDR3: TGCAGTGCTAGAGAGTCCGGTAGCAATCAGCCCCAGCATTTT. This gives the protein CSARESGSNQPQHF.

This clonotype was detected many times. V gene TRBV10-1 combines with J gene TRBJ2-1, with no clear D. The germline V gene has CDR1 WNHNN and CDR2 SYGVQD (reference sequence). V was clipped by 4 bases and J by 4 bases, with 11 bases between them. This CDR3 has 14 residues. The CDR3 sequence: CASSGSTRYNEQFF. The CDR3 nucleotides read TGCGCCAGCAGTGGGTCAACAAGGTACAATGAGCAGTTCTTC.

This clonotype was counted many times. The chain joins TRBV29-1 to TRBJ2-1; 8 bases map to TRBD2. J gave up 2 bases and V 7 bases, and 10 bases lay outside the gene matches. The V gene's germline CDR1 is SQVTM and CDR2 ANQGSEA. The CDR3 spans 15 residues. The CDR3 coding sequence is TGCAGCGCTGGGCAGGGCGGGGGGACCTACAATGAGCAGTTCTTC. Protein: CSAGQGGGTYNEQFF.

This clonotype was seen ten or more times. V and J are TRBV2 and TRBJ2-6; no reliable D call. Trimming stripped 5 bases from V and 4 bases from J, with 9 bases between. The germline gives CDR1 SNHLY, CDR2 FYNNEI. The CDR3 is 14 amino acids. For the CDR3, the DNA is TGTGCCAGCAGTCCCTCCCCGGGGGCCAACGTCCTGACTTTC. The encoded protein is CASSPSPGANVLTF. Together with reference TRBV2 and TRBJ2-6, the CDR3 gives the full variable domain: EPEVTQTPSHQVTQMGQEVILRCVPISNHLYFYWYRQILGQKVEFLVSFYNNEISEKSEIFDDQFSVERPDGSNFTLKIRSTKLEDSAMYFCASSPSPGANVLTFGAGSRLTVL.

The chain carries TRBV5-6 and TRBJ1-6; 7 nucleotides line up with TRBD1. The ends lost 4 bases at V and 12 bases at J; junction bases unmatched: 13. The germline gives CDR1 SGHDT, CDR2 YYEEEE. CDR3 length: 15 amino acids. The CDR3 DNA reads as TGTGCCAGCAGCAACATTGGGACAGCGAAAAGACCCCTCCACTTT. This translates into CASSNIGTAKRPLHF.

This clonotype was counted many times. The chain couples TRBV2 to TRBJ2-6, with D hard to call. Germline V CDR1 and CDR2: SNHLY, FYNNEI. Trimming shortened V by 3 bases and J by 0 bases, and 6 bases separated the two germline ends. The CDR3 has 15 amino acids. CDR3 coding DNA: TGTGCCAGCAGTGATTTCTCCTCTGGGGCCAACGTCCTGACTTTC. Protein product: CASSDFSSGANVLTF.

Of note for this clonotype: Since a far larger clone is one base different, this is likely a read error. The chain joins TRBV12-3 or TRBV12-4 to TRBJ2-3, with unresolved D. The J call is in doubt because the DNA end fits TRBJ2-1 better. The CDR3 covers 10 residues. The CDR3 region has the DNA TGTGCCAGCGGTTCCGGTGAGCAGTTCTTC. Translation: CASGSGEQFF.

This clonotype was recorded many times. The V gene is TRBV27, the J gene TRBJ1-5; possibly TRBD1 for D (5 bases). The V end lost 6 bases, the J end lost 3 bases, and 12 bases lay between the germline ends. This CDR3 is built from 14 residues. The germline V gene has CDR1 MNHEY and CDR2 SMNVEV (reference sequence). Here the CDR3 DNA reads TGTGCCAGCAGATTCAGGGACCACAATCAGCCCCAGCATTTT. Its translation is CASRFRDHNQPQHF.

This clonotype was seen more than once but under ten times. The V gene is TRBV10-3, the J gene TRBJ1-2; no definite D call. Germline values: CDR1 ENHRY, CDR2 SYGVKD. The length of the CDR3 is 13 residues. Trimming took off 6 bases at V and 6 bases at J, with 14 bases between the two ends. This chain's CDR3 is CAIRPERAHGYTF. Written as DNA, the CDR3 is TGTGCCATCAGGCCGGAGAGGGCGCATGGCTACACCTTC.

Concerning this clonotype itself: Just one base apart from a much larger clone, this may be a read error. The V call is TRBV28, the J call TRBJ1-3, with D maybe TRBD1 (5 bases). This CDR3 comprises 17 residues. Germline V gene sequence: CDR1 MDHEN, CDR2 SYDVKM. The DNA of the CDR3 is TGTGCCAGCAGTTCCGCTTTGCCGTCAGGGTCTGGAAACACCATGTATTTT. Residues: CASSSALPSGSGNTMYF.

This clonotype was counted at least ten times. The chain employs TRBV6-1 and TRBJ2-1; TRBD2 aligns across 7 bases. Germline loops: CDR1 MNHNS, CDR2 SASEGT. The length of the CDR3 is 13 residues. The J segment lost 4 bases and the V segment lost 4 bases, leaving 1 base of the junction unmatched. CDR3 residues: CASSAGGYNEQFF. In DNA, the CDR3 is TGTGCCAGCAGTGCGGGGGGATACAATGAGCAGTTCTTC.

This clonotype was seen more than once but under ten times. This may stem from a read error, because a much larger clone lies one nucleotide away. V gene TRBV7-2 combines with J gene TRBJ2-5, with no clear D. Trimming shortened V by 8 bases and J by 3 bases, and 4 bases separated the two germline ends. This CDR3 has 10 amino acids. CDR1 SGHTA and CDR2 FQGNSA come from the germline V gene. The CDR3 protein is CTSGEETQYF. CDR3 sequence (DNA): TGTACCAGCGGAGAAGAGACCCAGTACTTC.

V gene TRBV20-1 combines with J gene TRBJ2-7, with D possibly being TRBD1 (6 bases). The germline CDR1 and CDR2 sequences are DFQATT and SNEGSKA (reference sequence). CDR3 length equals 12 residues. In DNA, the CDR3 is TGCAGCCCCCCCGACAGGTCCTACGAGCAGTACTTC. Translating it yields CSPPDRSYEQYF.

This chain connects TRBV19 to TRBJ1-1, with 7 nucleotides matching TRBD1. CDR3 length equals 13 residues. The germline gives CDR1 LNHDA, CDR2 SQIVND (reference sequence). Trimming at V came to 7 bases and at J to 4 bases, leaving 6 bases not matched to a gene. The CDR3 DNA follows: TGTGCCAGTACCCTAACAGGGGTCACTGAAGCTTTCTTT. Translating it yields CASTLTGVTEAFF.

About this clonotype itself: This could be a read error, since a much larger clone is one nucleotide away. The rearrangement uses TRBV28 and TRBJ1-6; D is unresolved. The V end was cut by 3 bases, the J end by 1 base, with 13 bases between. Germline V lookup: CDR1 MDHEN, CDR2 SYDVKM. The CDR3 runs 17 residues. The CDR3 nucleotides read TGTGCCAGCAGTTTTAGGGTGGTGGGGTCCTATAATTCACCCCTCCACTTT. This codes for CASSFRVVGSYNSPLHF.

The chain uses TRBV9 and TRBJ1-3; D not resolved. Looked up from germline, CDR1 is SGDLS and CDR2 is YYNGEE. There are 13 residues in the CDR3. V was trimmed by 0 bases and J by 2 bases, leaving 3 bases between them. The chain's CDR3 is CASSVGPGNTIYF. In DNA, the CDR3 is TGTGCCAGCAGCGTAGGTCCTGGAAACACCATATATTTT.